A single sample is the source of the 20 T cell receptor beta chains below, sequenced in a study of blood T cell repertoires in COVID-19 (dated by TCRdb to 2018 to 2021). The library was produced with the immunoSEQ multiplex PCR assay. TCRdb carries this immuneACCESS record with in-frame sequences only. Its versions omit some clonotypes, under half of them owing to an unresolved V gene in the studies checked, with the rest unexplained. The sample table contains 90,000 or so clones; only one count was recorded for about nine tenths of them. In total, the top ten clones hold over 5% of the sample. What was sequenced was peripheral blood. These receptors all come from a man in his 60s with COVID-19, enrolled during active disease.

CDR3 in amino acids: CATSRDTTTLTQYF. The CDR3 DNA is TGTGCCACCAGCAGAGATACTACAACCCTAACCCAGTACTTC. The rearrangement joins TRBV15 to TRBJ2-5, with D unclear. In germline, CDR1 is LNHNV, CDR2 YYDKDF (reference sequence). Trimming cost V 0 bases and J 8 bases, with 13 bases left between them. The CDR3 is 14 amino acids. Complete variable domain (other parts from reference TRBV15 and TRBJ2-5): DAMVIQNPRYQVTQFGKPVTLSCSQTLNHNVMYWYQQKSSQAPKLLFHYYDKDFNNEADTPDNFQSRRPNTSFCFLDIRSPGLGDTAMYLCATSRDTTTLTQYFGPGTRLLVL.

The gene calls are TRBV5-1 and TRBJ2-1, with 7 positions matching TRBD2. CDR1 is SGHRS, CDR2 YFSETQ, per germline. Trimming removed 0 bases from V and 5 bases from J; junction bases left unmatched: 5. The CDR3 sequence is 15 residues long. The CDR3 DNA reads as TGCGCCAGCAGCTTGGGGCCTAGCGGAGACAATGAGCAGTTCTTC. Its protein is CASSLGPSGDNEQFF.

In this sample, this clone turned up a few times. This chain uses TRBV6-5 with TRBJ1-2; a weak D match, TRBD1 (5 bases). V was trimmed by 6 bases and J by 6 bases, leaving 17 bases between them. Germline loops: CDR1 MNHEY, CDR2 SVGAGI. The CDR3 has 14 residues. CDR3 nucleotide sequence: TGTGCCAGCAGACCCAGGGATTATTGGAATGGCTACACCTTC. Protein: CASRPRDYWNGYTF.

The chain employs TRBV11-2 and TRBJ1-1, with a possible D match to TRBD1 (6 bases). The CDR3 consists of 14 residues. The V end lost 5 bases, the J end lost 3 bases, and 13 bases lay between the germline ends. Germline V lookup: CDR1 SGHAT, CDR2 FQNNGV. CDR3 residues: CASSARQADTEAFF. In DNA, the CDR3 is TGTGCCAGCAGCGCGCGACAGGCGGACACTGAAGCTTTCTTT.

J is TRBJ2-7 and V is TRBV4-2, with 7 nucleotides matching TRBD2. CDR1 and CDR2 from the germline V gene are LGHNA and YNFKEQ. J gave up 4 bases and V 4 bases, and 10 bases lay outside the gene matches. The CDR3 has 15 residues. Here the CDR3 reads CASSPRGREGYEQYF. The CDR3, as DNA: TGTGCCAGCAGCCCCCGAGGCAGGGAGGGGTACGAGCAGTACTTC.

This rearrangement joins TRBV2 to TRBJ2-3; tentative D call: TRBD1 (5 bases). Trimming took 1 base from V and 6 from J, leaving 11 bases between them. CDR1 is SNHLY and CDR2 is FYNNEI in the germline V gene. The length of the CDR3 is 14 residues. CDR3 in amino acids: CASSEGTSVDTQYF. The CDR3 DNA follows: TGTGCCAGCAGTGAAGGGACAAGTGTGGATACGCAGTATTTT.

V and J are TRBV28 and TRBJ1-2, with unresolved D. Germline assignment: CDR1 MDHEN and CDR2 SYDVKM. The V end lost 0 bases, the J end lost 4 bases, and 9 bases lay between the germline ends. The CDR3 contains 14 residues. In nucleotides, the CDR3 is TGTGCCAGCAGTTTATGGGTTCAGGCCTATGGCTACACCTTC. This sequence encodes CASSLWVQAYGYTF.

The chain links TRBV27 to TRBJ2-1; TRBD2 matches 12 bases. There are 17 residues in the CDR3. Germline V lookup: CDR1 MNHEY, CDR2 SMNVEV (reference sequence). J lost 2 bases, V lost 6 bases, and 8 bases had no gene match. In nucleotides, the CDR3 is TGTGCCAGCAGCCGACCGAGACTAGCGGGAGCCTACAATGAGCAGTTCTTC. Translating it yields CASSRPRLAGAYNEQFF.

J is TRBJ1-4 and V is TRBV25-1, with D hard to call. This CDR3 has 13 amino acids. CDR1 is MGHDK and CDR2 is SYGVNS in the germline V gene. V was shortened by 3 bases and J by 8 bases, with 10 bases between the two germline ends. CDR3 region: CASSEAGNEKLFF. In DNA, the CDR3 is TGTGCCAGCAGTGAGGCAGGAAACGAAAAACTGTTTTTT.

The rearrangement links TRBV5-1 to TRBJ2-7, with 7 bases identical to TRBD1. This CDR3 has 13 residues. Germline loops: CDR1 SGHRS, CDR2 YFSETQ. The junction had 6 bases not matched to a gene; V was cut back by 5 bases and J by 4 bases. For the CDR3, the DNA is TGCGCCAGCAGTTCACGGACAGGATACGAGCAGTACTTC. Translated: CASSSRTGYEQYF.

This rearrangement joins TRBV3-1 (or the pseudogene TRBV3-2) to TRBJ2-5; perhaps TRBD2 as D (6 bases). This CDR3 spans 12 amino acids. Between the trimmed V and J ends, which lost 8 bases and 5 bases, there was a span of 12 bases. CDR1 LGHDT and CDR2 YNNKEL come from the germline V gene (reference sequence). The CDR3 loop is CASRDSRETQYF. CDR3 nucleotides: TGTGCCAGCCGGGACTCACGCGAGACCCAGTACTTC.

V gene TRBV21-1 combines with J gene TRBJ2-7; the table gives TRBD1 as D, unverified against the DNA. TRBV21-1 is classified as a pseudogene. CDR3 length equals 14 residues. Here the CDR3 DNA reads TGTGCCAGCAGCAAAGAGAAGGGGATCCACGAGCAGTACTTC. Translating gives CASSKEKGIHEQYF.

CDR3 amino acids: CAIRETATNEKLFF. CDR3 in DNA: TGTGCCATCAGAGAGACAGCAACTAATGAAAAACTGTTTTTT. The rearrangement links TRBV10-3 to TRBJ1-4; the D gene is possibly TRBD1 (5 bases). V gave up 6 bases and J gave up 0 bases, with 8 bases separating them. CDR3 length: 14 amino acids. CDR1 is ENHRY and CDR2 is SYGVKD in the germline V gene.

The chain recombines TRBV30 with TRBJ1-5, with D possibly matching TRBD1 (5 bases). The germline V gene encodes CDR1 GTSNPN and CDR2 SVGIG (reference sequence). The CDR3 covers 15 residues. V lost 0 bases to trimming and J lost 2 bases, with 11 bases between them. The CDR3 is CAWSVGANGNQPQHF. DNA of the CDR3: TGTGCCTGGAGTGTAGGGGCAAATGGCAATCAGCCCCAGCATTTT.

The rearrangement joins TRBV19 to TRBJ2-3; D might be TRBD2 (6 bases). Germline assignment: CDR1 LNHDA and CDR2 SQIVND (reference sequence). The ends were cut back, 6 bases at V and 2 bases at J, with 9 bases in the middle. The CDR3 length is 13 residues. This chain's CDR3 is CASRRDSTDTQYF. The DNA of the CDR3 is TGTGCCAGTAGACGGGACTCCACAGATACGCAGTATTTT.

This chain connects TRBV19 to TRBJ2-7; maybe TRBD2 (6 bases). The CDR3 is 14 residues long. The germline V gene has CDR1 LNHDA and CDR2 SQIVND (reference sequence). The V end lost 3 bases, the J end lost 7 bases, and 16 bases lay between the germline ends. DNA of the CDR3: TGTGCCAGTAGTATGGTGGCGGGGCTCGGAGAGCAGTACTTC. Its protein product is CASSMVAGLGEQYF.

The gene calls are TRBV5-1 and TRBJ2-1; 10 bases are shared with TRBD1. The germline CDR1 and CDR2 sequences are SGHRS and YFSETQ. V shed 0 bases, J shed 7 bases, and the junction held 1 base outside the gene matches. The CDR3 totals 14 residues. CDR3 bases: TGCGCCAGCAGCTTGGGGGGACAGGGGAATGAGCAGTTCTTC. Translating gives CASSLGGQGNEQFF. Drawing the rest from reference TRBV5-1 and TRBJ2-1, the complete variable domain is KAGVTQTPRYLIKTRGQQVTLSCSPISGHRSVSWYQQTPGQGLQFLFEYFSETQRNKGNFPGRFSGRQFSNSRSEMNVSTLELGDSALYLCASSLGGQGNEQFFGPGTRLTVL.

The chain couples TRBV6-2 or TRBV6-3 to TRBJ1-1, with TRBD1 matching over 7 bases. This CDR3 is built from 15 residues. Germline CDR1 reads MNHEY; CDR2 reads SVGEGT. The V and J ends lost 2 bases and 5 bases, in that order; junction bases with no gene match: 8. The CDR3 sequence is CASSYKTGRGTEAFF. The CDR3 DNA reads as TGTGCCAGCAGTTACAAGACAGGGCGAGGGACTGAAGCTTTCTTT.

This clone was counted between two and nine times. The chain is built from TRBV28 and TRBJ1-5; TRBD1 matches 8 bases. The CDR3 is made up of 16 amino acids. The germline V gene encodes CDR1 MDHEN and CDR2 SYDVKM. V lost 6 bases and J lost 5; bases outside the gene matches: 12. The CDR3 loop is CASSEPPGGGDQPQHF. CDR3 nucleotide sequence: TGTGCCAGCAGCGAACCCCCAGGGGGCGGGGATCAGCCCCAGCATTTT.

The CDR3 DNA reads as TGTGCCAGCAGCAGGACAGGGGGAAACACCATATATTTT. Its translation: CASSRTGGNTIYF. V and J are TRBV12-3 or TRBV12-4 and TRBJ1-3; 8 bases are shared with TRBD1. Trimming took 6 bases from V and 4 from J; bases not matched to a gene: 2. The CDR3 consists of 13 residues.